The 28 T cell receptor beta chains given below trace back to one sample, sequenced in a study of shared clonotypes between healthy human individuals. Only in-frame clones appear in the TCRdb table, and some are missing; sequencing was by immunoSEQ multiplex PCR. The table records under 1,100,000 clones, around 74% of them present only once. The sequenced sample was memory CD4+ T cells sorted from blood. Subset given: CD45RA-negative fraction. Receptor source: a man between 18 and 35 years old in good health.

This clone was observed a few times. The junction differs from germline at one of its ends, possibly a read error. This sequence joins TRBV7-7 and TRBJ1-5; D gene uncertain. CDR3 length: 13 residues. The germline CDR1 and CDR2 sequences are SSHAT and FNYEAQ (reference sequence). CDR3 coding DNA: TGTGCTAGCAGCTTAGAGTTAAATCAGCCCCAGCATTTT. Protein product: CASSLELNQPQHF.

This chain connects TRBV30 to TRBJ1-2; D is undetermined. The V end lost 2 bases, the J end lost 2 bases, and 9 bases lay between the germline ends. The germline gives CDR1 GTSNPN, CDR2 SVGIG (reference sequence). The CDR3 has 13 residues. The CDR3 here is CAWSPGRNYGYTF. The DNA of the CDR3 is TGTGCCTGGAGTCCAGGACGGAACTATGGCTACACCTTC.

The V gene is TRBV5-1, the J gene TRBJ2-2; D possibly corresponds to TRBD1 (6 bases). The germline gives CDR1 SGHRS, CDR2 YFSETQ. This CDR3 is built from 16 residues. V gave up 0 bases and J gave up 2 bases, with 11 bases separating them. The CDR3 here is CASSLGDRTNTGELFF. In DNA form, the CDR3 reads TGCGCCAGCAGCTTGGGCGACAGGACTAACACCGGGGAGCTGTTTTTT.

This chain connects TRBV5-5 to TRBJ2-6; the D is unclear. Germline loops: CDR1 SGHKS, CDR2 YYEKEE (reference sequence). The CDR3 runs to 17 residues. V was clipped by 0 bases and J by 4 bases, with 14 bases between them. The CDR3 sequence is CASSLDYGSGGANVLTF. The CDR3, as DNA: TGTGCCAGCAGCTTGGATTACGGTTCTGGAGGGGCCAACGTCCTGACTTTC.

The chain links TRBV9 to TRBJ2-5; 11 bases are a match to TRBD1. Germline CDR1 and CDR2: SGDLS and YYNGEE. V was pared by 2 bases and J by 4 bases, with 7 bases of the junction left unmatched. The CDR3 consists of 16 residues. The CDR3 spells CASSVGTGGIGETQYF. The CDR3 nucleotides read TGTGCCAGCAGCGTGGGGACAGGGGGAATCGGAGAGACCCAGTACTTC.

The chain's CDR3 is CASTQPGQGGNEQFF. The CDR3 nucleotides are TGTGCCAGCACCCAACCGGGACAGGGAGGCAATGAGCAGTTCTTC. V and J are TRBV5-6 and TRBJ2-1; TRBD1 agrees at 9 bases. Trimming at V came to 6 bases and at J to 6 bases, leaving 10 bases not matched to a gene. The CDR3 contains 15 residues. The germline V gene has CDR1 SGHDT and CDR2 YYEEEE.

Concerning this clone: A single base separates this from a much larger clone, so it may be a read error. The chain has TRBV28 and TRBJ2-6; tentative D call: TRBD1 (7 bases). CDR1 is MDHEN, CDR2 SYDVKM, per germline. CDR3 length equals 15 residues. With 6 bases removed from V and 2 bases from J, the gap between germline ends came to 11 bases. The CDR3 region has the DNA TGTGCCAGCAGACCAGGGGGGCCTGGGGCCAACGTCCTGACTTTC. Its translation is CASRPGGPGANVLTF.

In DNA, the CDR3 is TGTGCCAGCTGCATCGGGACACTCAATCAGCCCCAGCATTTT. Translating it yields CASCIGTLNQPQHF. The gene calls are TRBV6-1 and TRBJ1-5; D might be TRBD1 (6 bases). This CDR3 has 14 residues. Germline CDR1 and CDR2: MNHNS and SASEGT. The V and J ends lost 8 bases and 3 bases respectively, with 14 bases between them.

The V call is TRBV6-6, the J call TRBJ1-1; D gene uncertain. Trimming cost V 2 bases and J 2 bases, with 9 bases left between them. Germline V gene sequence: CDR1 MNHNY, CDR2 SVGAGI (reference sequence). The CDR3 covers 14 residues. The CDR3 DNA follows: TGTGCCAGCAGTTACGGGATCCGAAACACTGAAGCTTTCTTT. It encodes CASSYGIRNTEAFF.

The genes are TRBV25-1 and TRBJ2-5, with a possible D match to TRBD2 (6 bases). The ends were cut back, 4 bases at V and 4 bases at J, with 7 bases in the middle. The CDR3 consists of 12 residues. Germline-derived CDR1 and CDR2 are MGHDK and SYGVNS. The CDR3: CASSGGGETQYF. CDR3 coding DNA: TGTGCCAGCAGTGGGGGAGGAGAGACCCAGTACTTC.

The V gene is TRBV9, the J gene TRBJ1-6; D unresolved. CDR1 and CDR2 from the germline V gene are SGDLS and YYNGEE. Trimming cost V 0 bases and J 8 bases, with 9 bases left between them. This CDR3 has 14 amino acids. The CDR3 bases are TGTGCCAGCAGCGTAGACTCCGGTGATTCACCCCTCCACTTT. Translating it yields CASSVDSGDSPLHF.

The gene calls are TRBV6-1 and TRBJ2-3; D may be TRBD1 or TRBD2 (6 bases each). V was cut by 5 bases and J by 2 bases, with 14 bases left in between. Per germline, CDR1 MNHNS and CDR2 SASEGT. The CDR3 spans 15 residues. The CDR3 spells CASSSSWGATDTQYF. As DNA, the CDR3 is TGTGCCAGCAGTTCCAGTTGGGGGGCCACAGATACGCAGTATTTT.

The chain has TRBV30 and TRBJ1-2, with D possibly being TRBD1 (5 bases). V was shortened by 2 bases and J by 7 bases, with 17 bases between the two germline ends. Germline CDR1 and CDR2: GTSNPN and SVGIG (reference sequence). This CDR3 has 14 amino acids. CDR3 protein: CAWSSGRSQGGYTF. For the CDR3, the DNA is TGTGCCTGGAGTAGTGGCCGCTCCCAGGGTGGCTACACCTTC.

The chain links TRBV14 to TRBJ1-2; no firm D call. The CDR3 sequence is 13 residues long. The germline CDR1 and CDR2 sequences are SGHDN and FVKESK. The ends were cut back, 0 bases at V and 8 bases at J, with 10 bases in the middle. Here the CDR3 DNA reads TGTGCCAGCAGCCAAGATAAGGGCTGGGGCTACACCTTC. It encodes CASSQDKGWGYTF.

The V and J genes are TRBV28 and TRBJ1-1; D gene uncertain. This CDR3 has 12 residues. V was trimmed by 2 bases and J by 10 bases, leaving 11 bases between them. Germline CDR1 is MDHEN and CDR2 is SYDVKM. The CDR3 loop reads CASSLQWEAAFF. CDR3 DNA sequence: TGTGCCAGCAGTTTACAGTGGGAGGCAGCTTTCTTT. The full variable domain, rest sourced from reference TRBV28 and TRBJ1-1, is DVKVTQSSRYLVKRTGEKVFLECVQDMDHENMFWYRQDPGLGLRLIYFSYDVKMKEKGDIPEGYSVSREKKERFSLILESASTNQTSMYLCASSLQWEAAFFGQGTRLTVV.

V gene TRBV9 combines with J gene TRBJ2-3; 9 bases match TRBD2. Germline trimming cut 4 bases from V and 0 bases from J; bases unmatched to any gene: 6. Germline loops: CDR1 SGDLS, CDR2 YYNGEE. CDR3 length: 16 residues. The chain's CDR3 is CASSSDSGRSTDTQYF. As DNA, the CDR3 is TGTGCCAGCAGCTCCGATAGCGGGAGAAGCACAGATACGCAGTATTTT.

This clone was seen once. This may be a read error: a much more frequent sequence differs by one nucleotide. The sample carries other DNA sequences with the same CDR3. J is TRBJ2-5 and V is TRBV11-3; D gene unclear. The CDR3 runs to 12 residues. Trimming removed 0 bases at V and 5 bases at J, with 4 bases between. Looked up from germline, CDR1 is SGHNT and CDR2 is YENEEA. The CDR3 region is CASSLDGETQYF. CDR3 bases: TGTGCCAGCAGCTTAGATGGGGAGACCCAGTACTTC. The variable domain in full, with the rest retrieved from reference TRBV11-3 and TRBJ2-5, is EAGVVQSPRYKIIEKKQPVAFWCNPISGHNTLYWYLQNLGQGPELLIRYENEEAVDDSQLPKDRFSAERLKGVDSTLKIQPAELGDSAVYLCASSLDGETQYFGPGTRLLVL.

The DNA of the CDR3 is TGTGCCAGCAGCTTGGACAGAATCACAGATACGCAGTATTTT. Its translation is CASSLDRITDTQYF. This rearrangement joins TRBV11-2 to TRBJ2-3; D may be TRBD1 (6 bases). Deletions cut 3 bases from V and 2 bases from J, with 9 bases between. This CDR3 is built from 14 residues. Germline lookup yields CDR1 SGHAT and CDR2 FQNNGV.

V is TRBV30 and J is TRBJ1-5; 11 bases are shared with TRBD1. This CDR3 is built from 18 residues. Germline V gene sequence: CDR1 GTSNPN, CDR2 SVGIG (reference sequence). V shed 3 bases, J shed 0 bases, and the junction held 10 bases outside the gene matches. The CDR3 DNA sequence: TGTGCCTGGAGCCGAACCGGGACAGGGGGTTATAGCAATCAGCCCCAGCATTTT. Translation: CAWSRTGTGGYSNQPQHF.

The chain is built from TRBV18 and TRBJ1-2; perhaps TRBD1 as D (6 bases). CDR1 is KGHSH and CDR2 is LQKENI in the germline V gene. Trimming took 0 bases from V and 4 from J, leaving 15 bases between them. The length of the CDR3 is 16 residues. The CDR3 sequence is CASSPPSGGRGYGYTF. The CDR3 DNA follows: TGTGCCAGCTCACCACCGTCTGGGGGCAGGGGCTATGGCTACACCTTC. Looking up the rest from reference TRBV18 and TRBJ1-2 gives the full variable domain: NAGVMQNPRHLVRRRGQEARLRCSPMKGHSHVYWYRQLPEEGLKFMVYLQKENIIDESGMPKERFSAEFPKEGPSILRIQQVVRGDSAAYFCASSPPSGGRGYGYTFGSGTRLTVV.

The sample holds a few counts of this clone. The chain carries TRBV18 and TRBJ2-1; TRBD2 matches 16 bases. Germline-derived CDR1 and CDR2 are KGHSH and LQKENI. The trim removed 6 bases at V and 0 bases at J, leaving 14 bases unmatched. This CDR3 is 21 amino acids long. In nucleotides, the CDR3 is TGTGCCAGCTCTCATACCCCGGGACTAGCGGGGGGGATATACTCCTACAATGAGCAGTTCTTC. This gives the protein CASSHTPGLAGGIYSYNEQFF.

This clone was detected a few times. V is TRBV6-6 and J is TRBJ1-2; D unresolved. Trimming pared 5 bases from V and 5 bases from J, leaving 9 bases between. This CDR3 is 12 amino acids long. Germline V gene data show CDR1 as MNHNY and CDR2 as SVGAGI (reference sequence). Here the CDR3 reads CASSGETYGYTF. CDR3 in DNA: TGTGCCAGCAGTGGGGAGACTTATGGCTACACCTTC.

This clone was recorded only once. This chain uses TRBV28 with TRBJ1-3; 7 bases fit TRBD1. Trimming took 4 bases from V and 12 from J; bases not matched to a gene: 6. Germline V gene lookup returns CDR1 MDHEN and CDR2 SYDVKM. The length of the CDR3 is 12 residues. Here the CDR3 reads CASSSQQGSIYF. Written as DNA, the CDR3 is TGTGCCAGCAGTTCTCAACAGGGGAGCATATATTTT.

The V and J genes are TRBV5-5 and TRBJ2-5; 11 positions agree with TRBD2. Per germline, CDR1 SGHKS and CDR2 YYEKEE (reference sequence). The trim removed 4 bases at V and 1 base at J, leaving 6 bases unmatched. The CDR3 is 16 residues long. CDR3 coding DNA: TGTGCCAGCAGCCCATCGACTAGCGGGGCCCAAGAGACCCAGTACTTC. This translates into CASSPSTSGAQETQYF.

As to this clone: This same CDR3 is encoded by further DNA sequences in the sample. J is TRBJ1-1 and V is TRBV29-1; D is ambiguous. The CDR3 length is 12 residues. The germline V and J ends were trimmed by 4 bases and 1 base, with 7 bases remaining between them. The germline gives CDR1 SQVTM, CDR2 ANQGSEA. The CDR3 is CSVGNGNTEAFF. CDR3 nucleotides: TGCAGCGTTGGGAACGGGAACACTGAAGCTTTCTTT.

The chain employs TRBV27 and TRBJ1-2; unclear D gene. Per the germline V gene, CDR1 is MNHEY and CDR2 is SMNVEV (reference sequence). CDR3 length equals 16 residues. Trimming took off 2 bases at V and 0 bases at J, with 13 bases between the two ends. CDR3 protein: CASSLSSQFPNYGYTF. The CDR3 DNA is TGTGCCAGCAGTTTAAGTTCCCAGTTCCCTAACTATGGCTACACCTTC.

This chain joins TRBV10-1 and TRBJ2-3, with TRBD2 identical over 7 bases. CDR1 and CDR2 from the germline V gene are WNHNN and SYGVQD (reference sequence). The V segment lost 7 bases and the J segment 8 bases; nucleotides outside the gene matches: 9. This CDR3 region has 13 residues. CDR3 nucleotides: TGCGCCAGCATGAGCGGGGCGGGTGGTACGCAGTATTTT. Encoded protein: CASMSGAGGTQYF.

The V and J genes are TRBV5-8 and TRBJ2-7; TRBD2 agrees at 8 bases. The CDR3 totals 12 residues. Germline trimming cut 3 bases from V and 5 bases from J; bases unmatched to any gene: 1. From germline, CDR1 is SGHTS and CDR2 YDEGEE. CDR3 in amino acids: CASSWTSHEQYF. CDR3 bases: TGTGCCAGCAGCTGGACTAGCCACGAGCAGTACTTC.